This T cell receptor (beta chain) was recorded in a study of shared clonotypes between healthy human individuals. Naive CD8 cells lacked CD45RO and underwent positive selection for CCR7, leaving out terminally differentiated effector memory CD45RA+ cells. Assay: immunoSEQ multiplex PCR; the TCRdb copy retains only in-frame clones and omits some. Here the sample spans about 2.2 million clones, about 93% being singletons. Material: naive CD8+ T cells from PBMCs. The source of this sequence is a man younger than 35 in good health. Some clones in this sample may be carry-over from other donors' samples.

The CDR3: CASSLGTSGSPSKSYSYNEQFF. CDR3 DNA sequence: TGTGCCAGCAGCTTAGGGACTAGCGGGAGCCCCAGTAAGTCCTACTCCTACAATGAGCAGTTCTTC. The V call is TRBV7-3, the J call TRBJ2-1; 14 bases map to TRBD2. Germline-derived CDR1 and CDR2 are SGHTA and FQGTGA. The CDR3 is 22 amino acids. V was clipped by 2 bases and J by 0 bases; unmatched bases: 15. Full variable domain (missing parts from reference TRBV7-3 and TRBJ2-1): GAGVSQTPSNKVTEKGKYVELRCDPISGHTALYWYRQSLGQGPEFLIYFQGTGAADDSGLPNDRFFAVRPEGSVSTLKIQRTERGDSAVYLCASSLGTSGSPSKSYSYNEQFFGPGTRLTVL.